Listed below are T cell receptor beta chains from one sample, sequenced in a study of T cell responses to AZD1222 COVID-19 vaccine. The method was immunoSEQ multiplex PCR; TCRdb's version includes in-frame clones alone and lacks a portion of them. The sample has some 84,000 clones, over 75% seen once. Here the sequenced sample was peripheral blood, taken on day 0 of AZD1222 vaccination. All receptors come from an adult in good health. CDR3s include the opening cysteine and the closing phenylalanine or tryptophan. Clone size is given for some rows only: seen once, a few or many times, or a class if the clone is expanded.

>.|15|TRBV2
CASSGSRTRTVEQFF
>.|14|TRBV7-2
CASSRRTDQETQYF
>.|14|TRBV19
CASSMGGAEEKLFF
>.|13|TRBV28
CASTRWGGSPLHF
>.|15|TRBV9
CASSEAGGGTDTQYF
>.|15|TRBV19
CASSTTGRYGEKLFF
>once|16|TRBV15
CATSVEGASSYNEQFF
>.|14|TRBV5-5
CASSRGLVSYEQYF
>.|13|TRBV7-9
CASSSQGMDGYTF
>.|15|TRBV5-6
CASSFLGRGDLEQYF
>.|16|TRBV27
CASSFFGGWNTGELFF
>few|18|TRBV11-2
CASSLTGGREGGTGELFF
>.|15|TRBV30
CAWSVDQGVFYEQYF
>.|14|TRBV27
CASSHRGGSVEQFF
>.|14|TRBV2
CASSDRGSNQPQHF
>.|12|TRBV30
CAWSIHPSTIYF
>many|15|TRBV11-2
CASSSSDRGSYEQYF
>.|11|TRBV18
CASSPSETQYF
>.|14|TRBV6-5
CASRLTGANEKLFF
>.|14|TRBV2
CASSEFANTGELFF
>.|14|TRBV6-5
CASRTWGTGNTIYF
>few|14|TRBV5-1
CASSTNRAYYGYTF
>.|16|TRBV10-2
CASSVEAPPSNYEQYF
>.|14|TRBV6-9
CASSALGRSYEQYF
>.|11|TRBV14
CASGTSYEQYF
>once|13|TRBV5-1
CASSSATWTEAFF
>.|13|TRBV27
CASSGYRAGELFF
>.|15|TRBV7-9
CASSLAGAGNQPQHF
>.|16|TRBV6-5
CASSYRRTGTNTEAFF
>.|14|TRBV18
CASSPADYTGELFF
>.|15|TRBV7-2
CASSLDLGVYNEQFF
>.|13|TRBV5-1
CASSFDLRETQYF
>.|18|TRBV6-1
CASSDQWTGRHRSDEQFF
>.|19|TRBV14
CASSPGQTGHFSGANVLTF
>once|14|TRBV10-1
CASSRDSSYNEQFF
>.|11|TRBV29-1
CSVGSEGTQYF
>.|16|TRBV24-1
CATSDLKPRGLNEQFF
>.|15|TRBV3-1/TRBV3-2
CASSQLAGVGNTIYF
>.|13|TRBV11-2
CASSLAPGSGYTF
>.|13|TRBV3-1/TRBV3-2
CASGLAGVDTQYF
>.|13|TRBV3-1/TRBV3-2
CASTQGGVYEQYF
>.|15|TRBV5-1
CASSPPLAGVDEQFF